There are a few counts of the clone carrying this T cell receptor beta chain. Antigen: not known. The TCR beta CDR3 regions underwent amplification using RNA transcripts as the source. When the TCR CDR3 underwent first-round RT-PCR, the HTBI primer set was used. MiXCR, run by TCRdb on the multiplex PCR reads, gives a single entry per CDR3 protein. The repertoire holds about 300,000 distinct CDR3 sequences, roughly 20% seen once, with about 40% in the top ten. The data are from a study of T cells in Graves' hyperthyroidism and ophthalmopathy. Study-wide background: Peripheral blood collection took place at initial diagnosis, before any treatment.

Per germline, CDR1 LGHDT and CDR2 YNNKEL (reference sequence). The CDR3 totals 17 residues. V was clipped by 0 bases and J by 4 bases, with 18 bases between them. Points from the study as a whole: Most thyroid clonotypes with frequency above 0.001 were detected in blood. In simple terms, a model built on 13 V-J features told ophthalmopathy apart from stable hyperthyroidism.

The V gene is TRBV3-1, the J gene TRBJ1-2, with D possibly TRBD1 on 6 matching bases. The material sequenced was blood. The receptor was isolated from a man aged 45-65 years with Graves' ophthalmopathy. In nucleotides, the CDR3 is TGTGCCAGCAGCCAAGAAAGGGGGTTGAGGGGTGGCTATGGCTACACCTTC. It specifies CASSQERGLRGGYGYTF. Supplemented by reference TRBV3-1 and TRBJ1-2, the full variable domain reads DTAVSQTPKYLVTQMGNDKSIKCEQNLGHDTMYWYKQDSKKFLKIMFSYNNKELIINETVPNRFSPKSPDKAHLNLHINSLELGDSAVYFCASSQERGLRGGYGYTFGSGTRLTVV.